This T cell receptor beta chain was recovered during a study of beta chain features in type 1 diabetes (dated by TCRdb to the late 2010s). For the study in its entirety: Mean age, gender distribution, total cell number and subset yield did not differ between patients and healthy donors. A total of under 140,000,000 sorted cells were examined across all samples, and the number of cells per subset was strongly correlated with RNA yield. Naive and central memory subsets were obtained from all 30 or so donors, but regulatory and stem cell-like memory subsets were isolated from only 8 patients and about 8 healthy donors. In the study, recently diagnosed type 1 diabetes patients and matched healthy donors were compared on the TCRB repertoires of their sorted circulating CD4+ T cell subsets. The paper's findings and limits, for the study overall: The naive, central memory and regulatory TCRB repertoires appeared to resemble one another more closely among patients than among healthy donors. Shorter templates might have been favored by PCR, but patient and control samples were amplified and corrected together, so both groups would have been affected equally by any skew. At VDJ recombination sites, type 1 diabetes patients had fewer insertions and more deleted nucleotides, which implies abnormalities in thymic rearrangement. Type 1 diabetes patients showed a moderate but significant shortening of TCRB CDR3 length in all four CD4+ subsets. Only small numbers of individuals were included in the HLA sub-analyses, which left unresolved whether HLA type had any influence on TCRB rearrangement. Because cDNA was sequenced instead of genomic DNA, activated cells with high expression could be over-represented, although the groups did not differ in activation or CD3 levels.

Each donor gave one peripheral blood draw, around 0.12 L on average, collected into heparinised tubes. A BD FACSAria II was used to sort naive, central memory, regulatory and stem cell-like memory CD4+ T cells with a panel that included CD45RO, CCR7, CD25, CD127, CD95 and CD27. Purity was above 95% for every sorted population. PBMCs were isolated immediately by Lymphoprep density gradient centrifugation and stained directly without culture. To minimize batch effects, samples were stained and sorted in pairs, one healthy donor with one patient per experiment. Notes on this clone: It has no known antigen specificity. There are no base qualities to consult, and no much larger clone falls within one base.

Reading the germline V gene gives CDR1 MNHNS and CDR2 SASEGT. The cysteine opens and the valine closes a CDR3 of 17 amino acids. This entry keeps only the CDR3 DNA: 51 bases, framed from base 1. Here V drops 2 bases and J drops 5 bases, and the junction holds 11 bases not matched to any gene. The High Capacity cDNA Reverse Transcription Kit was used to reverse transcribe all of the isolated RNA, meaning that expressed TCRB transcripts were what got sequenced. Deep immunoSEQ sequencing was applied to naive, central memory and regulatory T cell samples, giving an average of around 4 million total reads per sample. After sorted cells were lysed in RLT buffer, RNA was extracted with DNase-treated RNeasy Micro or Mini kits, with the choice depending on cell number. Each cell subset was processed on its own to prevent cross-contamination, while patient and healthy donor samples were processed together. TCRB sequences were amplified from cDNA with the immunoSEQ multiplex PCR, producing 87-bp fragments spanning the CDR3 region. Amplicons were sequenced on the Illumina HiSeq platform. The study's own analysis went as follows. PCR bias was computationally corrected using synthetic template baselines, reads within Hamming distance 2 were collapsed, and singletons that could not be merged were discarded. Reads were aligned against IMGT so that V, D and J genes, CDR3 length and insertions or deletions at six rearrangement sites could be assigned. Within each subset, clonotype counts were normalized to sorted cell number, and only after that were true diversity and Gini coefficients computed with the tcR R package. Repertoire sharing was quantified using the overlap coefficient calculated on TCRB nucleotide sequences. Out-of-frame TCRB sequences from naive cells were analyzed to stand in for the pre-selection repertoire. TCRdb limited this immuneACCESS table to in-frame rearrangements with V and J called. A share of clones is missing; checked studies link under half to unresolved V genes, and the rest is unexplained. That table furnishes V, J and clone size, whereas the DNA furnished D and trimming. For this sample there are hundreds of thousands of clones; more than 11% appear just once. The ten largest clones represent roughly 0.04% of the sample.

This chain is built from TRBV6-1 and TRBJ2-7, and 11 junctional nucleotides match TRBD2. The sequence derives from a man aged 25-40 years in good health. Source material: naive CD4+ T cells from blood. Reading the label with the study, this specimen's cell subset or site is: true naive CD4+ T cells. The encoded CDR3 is CASSESVLAGGLHEQYV. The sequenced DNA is TGTGCCAGCAGTGAAAGCGTGCTAGCGGGAGGTTTACACGAGCAGTACGTC.